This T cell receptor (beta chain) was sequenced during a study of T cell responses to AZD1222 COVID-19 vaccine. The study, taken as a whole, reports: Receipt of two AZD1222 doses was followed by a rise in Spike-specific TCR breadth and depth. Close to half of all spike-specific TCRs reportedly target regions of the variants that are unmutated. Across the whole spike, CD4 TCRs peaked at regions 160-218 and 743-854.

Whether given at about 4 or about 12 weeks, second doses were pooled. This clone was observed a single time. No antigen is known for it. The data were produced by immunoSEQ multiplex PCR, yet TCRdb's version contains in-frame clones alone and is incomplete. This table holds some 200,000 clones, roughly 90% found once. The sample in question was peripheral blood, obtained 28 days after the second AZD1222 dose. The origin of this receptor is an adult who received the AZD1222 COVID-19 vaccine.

Here the CDR3 reads CASSLLGYNEQFF. The CDR3 DNA reads TGTGCCAGCAGTTTATTGGGGTACAATGAGCAGTTCTTC. The genes are TRBV12-3 or TRBV12-4 and TRBJ2-1; no clear D gene. This CDR3 spans 13 amino acids. V was trimmed by 2 bases and J by 4 bases, leaving 6 bases between them.